This TCR beta chain was documented in a study of type 1 regulatory T cells. About the research overall: An in vitro protocol generated T-allo10, a Tr1-enriched, alloantigen-specific CD4 T cell product.

MiXCR, applied by TCRdb to the reads, yields one record per CDR3 protein. The sample lists 75,000 to 100,000 distinct CDR3 sequences, 25% to 40% seen once, with 2.2% in the top ten. V lost 5 bases to trimming and J lost 2 bases, with 9 bases between them. Looked up from germline, CDR1 is SQVTM and CDR2 is ANQGSEA. The CDR3 is made up of 12 amino acids. The chain has TRBV29-1 and TRBJ1-1; D may be TRBD1 (6 bases). Sequences were obtained from CD4+ T cells, either the whole sample or a sorted fraction (not recorded which). The sequence was obtained from a human donor in good health. This CDR3 is CSVTGINTEAFF. CDR3 nucleotide sequence: TGCAGCGTTACAGGGATTAACACTGAAGCTTTCTTT.